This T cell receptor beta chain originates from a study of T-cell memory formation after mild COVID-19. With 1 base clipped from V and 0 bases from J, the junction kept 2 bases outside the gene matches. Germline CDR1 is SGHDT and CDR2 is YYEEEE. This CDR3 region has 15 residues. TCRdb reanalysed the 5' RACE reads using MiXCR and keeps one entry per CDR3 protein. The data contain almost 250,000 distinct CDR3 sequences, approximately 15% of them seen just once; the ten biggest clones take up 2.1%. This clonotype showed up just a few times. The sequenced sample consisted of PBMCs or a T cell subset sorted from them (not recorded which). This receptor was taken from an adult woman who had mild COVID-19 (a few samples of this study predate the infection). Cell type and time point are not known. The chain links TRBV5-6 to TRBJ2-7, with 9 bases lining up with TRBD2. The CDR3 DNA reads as TGTGCCAGCAGCTTGCCTAGCGGGGCCTCCTACGAGCAGTACTTC. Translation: CASSLPSGASYEQYF.